Listed here are 12 T cell receptor beta chains from one sample, sequenced in a study of beta chain features in type 1 diabetes. Isolated RNA was reverse transcribed in full, so expressed TCRB transcripts were sequenced. TCRdb's table, derived via immunoSEQ multiplex PCR, lists solely in-frame clones and lacks some. The sample carries under 550,000 clones, roughly an eighth recorded once. Sequencing used naive CD4+ T cells from blood. These receptors were taken from a woman between 18 and 30 years old in good health.

This clone was counted only a few times. The chain carries TRBV9 and TRBJ2-3; weak D call: TRBD2 (6 bases). CDR3 size: 17 residues. Germline V gene lookup returns CDR1 SGDLS and CDR2 YYNGEE. V lost 1 base and J lost 0, with 15 bases in between. CDR3: CASSVRGNQISTDTQYF. The CDR3 coding sequence is TGTGCCAGCAGCGTACGCGGGAACCAGATAAGCACAGATACGCAGTATTTT.

This clone was counted only a few times. The rearrangement uses TRBV4-3 and TRBJ2-3; D might be TRBD1 (6 bases). Germline V gene sequence: CDR1 LGHNA, CDR2 YSLEER. The CDR3 covers 14 residues. V lost 5 bases and J lost 2, with 11 bases in between. Here the CDR3 DNA reads TGCGCCAGCAGCTCCACAGGGCTCACAGATACGCAGTATTTT. Its protein is CASSSTGLTDTQYF.

The chain has TRBV9 and TRBJ2-7, with 11 bases aligning to TRBD2. The CDR3 runs 15 residues. Unmatched junction bases numbered 4, after V lost 0 bases and J lost 5 bases. Germline CDR1 and CDR2: SGDLS and YYNGEE. This chain's CDR3 is CASSVELAGVHEQYF. The CDR3 coding sequence is TGTGCCAGCAGCGTAGAACTAGCGGGAGTCCACGAGCAGTACTTC.

This clone was seen a handful of times. The V gene is TRBV9, the J gene TRBJ1-4; possible D gene TRBD1, 6 bases. Trimming pared 3 bases from V and 8 bases from J, leaving 14 bases between. CDR1 SGDLS and CDR2 YYNGEE come from the germline V gene. This CDR3 is 14 amino acids long. The CDR3 sequence: CASSAPGHKEKLFF. The CDR3 DNA follows: TGTGCCAGCAGCGCACCGGGACATAAGGAAAAACTGTTTTTT.

The chain has TRBV28 and TRBJ2-7, with a tentative D call TRBD2 (5 bases). V shed 7 bases and J shed 9 bases, with 13 bases lying between them. From germline, CDR1 is MDHEN and CDR2 SYDVKM. CDR3 length equals 11 residues. The DNA of the CDR3 is TGTGCCAGCATCCCCCGGGGAAGGCAGTACGTC. It specifies CASIPRGRQYV.

This chain connects TRBV28 to TRBJ2-7; TRBD1 is a possible D gene (6 bases). Germline CDR1 and CDR2: MDHEN and SYDVKM. The V end was cut by 6 bases, the J end by 3 bases, with 24 bases between. This CDR3 comprises 17 residues. Written as DNA, the CDR3 is TGTGCCAGCAGACCGAATAGCAGGGGCTTCTCGATCTACGAGCAGTACGTC. Protein: CASRPNSRGFSIYEQYV.

This clone was seen only a few times. The gene calls are TRBV7-9 and TRBJ2-7; possibly TRBD2 for D (5 bases). The germline V gene encodes CDR1 SEHNR and CDR2 FQNEAQ (reference sequence). The CDR3 sequence is 14 residues long. V lost 6 bases to trimming and J lost 3 bases, with 15 bases between them. In DNA, the CDR3 is TGTGCCAGCAGTGCGGGCCAAAAGAACTACGAGCAGTACTTC. This codes for CASSAGQKNYEQYF.

In its sample, this clone was seen a few times. The V gene is TRBV6-6, the J gene TRBJ2-7; D possibly corresponds to TRBD2 (5 bases). The length of the CDR3 is 12 residues. CDR1 and CDR2 from the germline V gene are MNHNY and SVGAGI (reference sequence). Trimming shortened V by 5 bases and J by 6 bases, and 11 bases separated the two germline ends. CDR3 sequence reads: CASSAREGEQYV. In nucleotides, the CDR3 is TGTGCCAGCAGTGCCCGTGAGGGCGAGCAGTACGTC.

This clone was found a few times. The chain recombines TRBV7-2 with TRBJ1-2; weak D call: TRBD1 (5 bases). CDR1 SGHTA and CDR2 FQGNSA come from the germline V gene. The ends were cut back, 5 bases at V and 7 bases at J, with 14 bases in the middle. The CDR3 has 13 residues. The CDR3 DNA is TGTGCCAGCAGCCCGGCCGGGGGGACTGGCTACACCTTC. Residues: CASSPAGGTGYTF.

The chain is built from TRBV18 and TRBJ2-3, with 12 bases lining up with TRBD2. The junction had 3 bases not matched to a gene; V was cut back by 3 bases and J by 2 bases. Germline V gives CDR1 KGHSH, CDR2 LQKENI. There are 16 residues in the CDR3. The CDR3 coding sequence is TGTGCCAGCTCACCCCGGACTAGCGGGATCACAGATACGCAGTATTTT. Encoded protein: CASSPRTSGITDTQYF.

The V gene is TRBV12-5, the J gene TRBJ2-1; 10 bases are a match to TRBD2. The CDR3 contains 15 residues. V lost 5 bases to trimming and J lost 5 bases; unmatched junction nucleotides: 6. Per the germline V gene, CDR1 is LGHNT and CDR2 is FRNRAP. In DNA form, the CDR3 reads TGTGCTAGTGGTCCGAGCGGGAGGGGTAACAATGAGCAGTTCTTC. Translating gives CASGPSGRGNNEQFF.

In this sample, this clone turned up a few times. The V and J genes are TRBV28 and TRBJ2-7; D may be TRBD1 or TRBD2 (5 bases each). The V end lost 6 bases, the J end lost 5 bases, and 14 bases lay between the germline ends. Germline CDR1 MDHEN, CDR2 SYDVKM. The CDR3 covers 13 residues. The DNA of the CDR3 is TGTGCCAGCAGAAAATCCGGGACGAACGAGCAGTACGTC. As protein: CASRKSGTNEQYV.